Listed below are T cell receptor beta chains from one sample, sequenced in a study of early T cells in non-severe SARS-CoV-2 infection. TCRdb re-derived calls from the 5' RACE reads in MiXCR, one entry per CDR3 protein. The table records about 68,000 distinct CDR3 sequences, roughly 10% of them present only once. Input material: whole blood. The receptor source for this set is an adult who was a healthcare worker with PCR-confirmed SARS-CoV-2 infection or an uninfected control (not recorded which). Both conserved end residues are part of each CDR3. Fields, in order: V gene, J gene, clone size, D gene, CDR3 DNA, CDR3 protein. The D gene is left open where the match is weak. Clone size, where shown, is once, few, many, or a class for clones that have expanded.

V: TRBV4-1
J: TRBJ2-7
size: many
D: NA
DNA: TGCGCCAGCAGCCAAGATACGGGAGCGGGCGAGCAGTACTTC
CDR3: CASSQDTGAGEQYF

V: TRBV6-5
J: TRBJ2-6
size: NA
D: TRBD2
DNA: TGTGCCAGCAGTTGGACTAGCGGGAGTGGGGCCAACGTCCTGACTTTC
CDR3: CASSWTSGSGANVLTF

V: TRBV20-1
J: TRBJ2-1
size: NA
D: NA
DNA: TGCAGTGCTAGTCGGAATGAGCAGTTCTTC
CDR3: CSASRNEQFF

V: TRBV12-3/TRBV12-4
J: TRBJ1-2
size: many
D: NA
DNA: TGTGCCAGCAGTTTTGCCAGCCCGAACTATGGCTACACCTTC
CDR3: CASSFASPNYGYTF

V: TRBV28
J: TRBJ1-2
size: few
D: NA
DNA: TGTGCCAGCAGTTTAGGGCGGTTCTATGGCTACACCTTC
CDR3: CASSLGRFYGYTF

V: TRBV7-6
J: TRBJ1-2
size: NA
D: NA
DNA: TGTGCCAGCAGCTTAGGCCCAGCTGAGGCCTATGGCTACACCTTC
CDR3: CASSLGPAEAYGYTF

V: TRBV4-3
J: TRBJ2-5
size: few
D: TRBD2
DNA: TGCGCCAGCAGCCAAGGGCTAGCTAGCGGCCAAGAGACCCAGTACTTC
CDR3: CASSQGLASGQETQYF

V: TRBV12-3/TRBV12-4
J: TRBJ2-1
size: few
D: TRBD1
DNA: TGTGCCAGCAGGGCCGGGACAGGGGTATCCTACAATGAGCAGTTCTTC
CDR3: CASRAGTGVSYNEQFF

V: TRBV12-3/TRBV12-4
J: TRBJ1-4
size: NA
D: TRBD1
DNA: TGTGCCAGCAGTTTTGGACAGGTGAATGAAAAACTGTTTTTT
CDR3: CASSFGQVNEKLFF

V: TRBV11-2
J: TRBJ2-2
size: NA
D: NA
DNA: TGTGCACAGCTGGGATACACCGGGGAGCTGTTTTTT
CDR3: CAQLGYTGELFF

V: TRBV4-1
J: TRBJ1-4
size: few
D: TRBD1
DNA: TGCGCCAGCAGCCAAGAGCGGTTGCCAGGGGGCATTAATGAAAAACTGTTTTTT
CDR3: CASSQERLPGGINEKLFF

V: TRBV7-2
J: TRBJ2-7
size: NA
D: NA
DNA: TGTGCCAGCAGCTATAGGGGGTCGGGACCGTCCTACGAGCAGTACTTC
CDR3: CASSYRGSGPSYEQYF

V: TRBV29-1
J: TRBJ2-5
size: few
D: TRBD2
DNA: TGCAGCGCCGCGGGGGGCGGCGGGGAGACCCAGTACTTC
CDR3: CSAAGGGGETQYF

V: TRBV7-8
J: TRBJ1-3
size: few
D: NA
DNA: TGTGCCAGCAGCTTTACAGGGTCTGGAAACACCATATATTTT
CDR3: CASSFTGSGNTIYF

V: TRBV18
J: TRBJ2-5
size: NA
D: NA
DNA: TGTGCCAGCTCCTCATCCCAACAAGAGACCCAGTACTTC
CDR3: CASSSSQQETQYF

V: TRBV5-4
J: TRBJ1-1
size: NA
D: TRBD1
DNA: TGTGCCAGCAGCGAATTGACAGGGGGTTACACTGAAGCTTTCTTT
CDR3: CASSELTGGYTEAFF

V: TRBV19
J: TRBJ2-7
size: few
D: TRBD2
DNA: TGTGCCAGTAGTATCACGGGAGGGGGCTACGAGCAGTACTTC
CDR3: CASSITGGGYEQYF

V: TRBV6-6
J: TRBJ2-3
size: few
D: NA
DNA: TGTGCCAGCAGTTCGGTCACCGTGGACACAGATACGCAGTATTTT
CDR3: CASSSVTVDTDTQYF

V: TRBV7-8
J: TRBJ2-3
size: few
D: NA
DNA: TGTGCCAGCAGCTTTTACGCGGGGCGGAAAGTCGCAGATACGCAGTATTTT
CDR3: CASSFYAGRKVADTQYF

V: TRBV6-6
J: TRBJ2-2
size: NA
D: TRBD1
DNA: TGTGCCAGCAGTTATCTCACAGGGGTCGGGGAGCTGTTTTTT
CDR3: CASSYLTGVGELFF

V: TRBV20-1
J: TRBJ2-1
size: many
D: TRBD1
DNA: TGCAGTGCTAGGTATCAGGGGGCGGCCTACAATGAGCAGTTCTTC
CDR3: CSARYQGAAYNEQFF

V: TRBV20-1
J: TRBJ2-1
size: NA
D: TRBD2
DNA: TGCAGTGCTAGCGGGAGGGCAATCAATGAGCAGTTCTTC
CDR3: CSASGRAINEQFF

V: TRBV10-3
J: TRBJ2-7
size: few
D: NA
DNA: TGTGCCATCAGTGAAACAGGGAGCTACGAGCAGTACTTC
CDR3: CAISETGSYEQYF

V: TRBV4-1
J: TRBJ2-1
size: few
D: NA
DNA: TGCGCCAGCAGCCAAATAGCGGCCGTTTACAATGAGCAGTTCTTC
CDR3: CASSQIAAVYNEQFF

V: TRBV6-1
J: TRBJ2-3
size: few
D: TRBD1
DNA: TGTGCCAGCAGTGAATTAAAGGGGGCCACAGATACGCAGTATTTT
CDR3: CASSELKGATDTQYF

V: TRBV9
J: TRBJ1-1
size: many
D: NA
DNA: TGTGCCAGCAGCCTCACGGGAGGTAGTCGGACTGAAGCTTTCTTT
CDR3: CASSLTGGSRTEAFF

V: TRBV12-3/TRBV12-4
J: TRBJ1-3
size: many
D: TRBD1
DNA: TGTGCCAGCAGCTCGGACAGGGGAGCTGAAAACACCATATATTTT
CDR3: CASSSDRGAENTIYF

V: TRBV29-1
J: TRBJ2-1
size: few
D: NA
DNA: TGCAGCGTTGAACCACTCAACAATGAGCAGTTCTTC
CDR3: CSVEPLNNEQFF

V: TRBV2
J: TRBJ2-5
size: NA
D: TRBD2
DNA: TGTGCCAGCACGGGGGGGCGGAGTGAGACCCAGTACTTC
CDR3: CASTGGRSETQYF

V: TRBV24-1
J: TRBJ2-5
size: NA
D: NA
DNA: TGTGCCACCAGTGATTTGTGGGCAGAGACCCAGTACTTC
CDR3: CATSDLWAETQYF

V: TRBV4-1
J: TRBJ2-2
size: many
D: TRBD1
DNA: TGCGCCAGCAGCCAAGATCAGAGGACAGGGTACACCGGGGAGCTGTTTTTT
CDR3: CASSQDQRTGYTGELFF

V: TRBV7-8
J: TRBJ2-2
size: NA
D: NA
DNA: TGTGCCACCCAGGACCAGAACACCGGGGAGCTGTTTTTT
CDR3: CATQDQNTGELFF

V: TRBV11-2
J: TRBJ2-7
size: NA
D: NA
DNA: TGTGCCAGCAGCTTAGACCTGGTCTACGAGCAGTACTTC
CDR3: CASSLDLVYEQYF

V: TRBV29-1
J: TRBJ2-4
size: NA
D: NA
DNA: TGCAGCGTTAGCGGGCCGAGAGCCAAAAACATTCAGTACTTC
CDR3: CSVSGPRAKNIQYF

V: TRBV19
J: TRBJ1-3
size: few
D: NA
DNA: TGTGCCAGTAGTATCGAACCAGGACCCGGCTCTGAAAACACCATATATTTT
CDR3: CASSIEPGPGSENTIYF

V: TRBV27
J: TRBJ1-2
size: NA
D: NA
DNA: TGTGCCAGCAGTTCTGTCGGGGGCTCTGGCTACACCTTC
CDR3: CASSSVGGSGYTF

V: TRBV6-5
J: TRBJ2-3
size: few
D: NA
DNA: TGTGCCAGCAGTTGGAAGAGCACAGATACGCAGTATTTT
CDR3: CASSWKSTDTQYF

V: TRBV20-1
J: TRBJ2-5
size: many
D: TRBD2
DNA: TGCAGTGCTAGGGGACTAGCGGGAGGCCAAAGGGAGACCCAGTACTTC
CDR3: CSARGLAGGQRETQYF

V: TRBV14
J: TRBJ2-1
size: many
D: NA
DNA: TGTGCCAGCAGCCAAGGCCCAAGCTCCTACAATGAGCAGTTCTTC
CDR3: CASSQGPSSYNEQFF

V: TRBV7-8
J: TRBJ2-3
size: few
D: TRBD1
DNA: TGTGCCAGCAGCGCCCCGACAGGGGCCGGAAGCACAGATACGCAGTATTTT
CDR3: CASSAPTGAGSTDTQYF

V: TRBV7-9
J: TRBJ2-7
size: many
D: NA
DNA: TGTGCCAGCAGCTCGGGGGACATAGCAGGGAAGTACTTC
CDR3: CASSSGDIAGKYF

V: TRBV29-1
J: TRBJ2-3
size: NA
D: NA
DNA: TGCACCATCTCCCGCGGCACAGATACGCAGTATTTT
CDR3: CTISRGTDTQYF

V: TRBV18
J: TRBJ2-1
size: many
D: TRBD1
DNA: TGTGCCAGCTCGCGGCCGACAGGGAAAATCATCAGTGAGCAGTTCTTC
CDR3: CASSRPTGKIISEQFF

V: TRBV30
J: TRBJ2-2
size: NA
D: NA
DNA: TGTGCCTGGCGAAAGAGAGGAGGGACCGGGGAGCTGTTTTTT
CDR3: CAWRKRGGTGELFF

V: TRBV27
J: TRBJ2-7
size: NA
D: NA
DNA: TGTGCCAGCTCTGCACTGGGGGTAGGCGAGCAGTACTTC
CDR3: CASSALGVGEQYF

V: TRBV11-2
J: TRBJ1-2
size: few
D: NA
DNA: TGTGCCAGCAGCTTACTAAACTATGGCTACACCTTC
CDR3: CASSLLNYGYTF

V: TRBV5-1
J: TRBJ2-3
size: NA
D: NA
DNA: TGCGCCAGCAGCTTACGTAATACAGATACGCAGTATTTT
CDR3: CASSLRNTDTQYF

V: TRBV7-9
J: TRBJ1-1
size: many
D: NA
DNA: TGTGCCAGCAGCCGAGGGGTGACTGAAGCTTTCTTT
CDR3: CASSRGVTEAFF

V: TRBV27
J: TRBJ2-7
size: NA
D: TRBD2
DNA: TGTGCCAGCAACATATCCCCGGGACTAGCGGGAGGGCCTCCGTACTTC
CDR3: CASNISPGLAGGPPYF

V: TRBV20-1
J: TRBJ1-1
size: few
D: TRBD1
DNA: TGCAGCCGAGAAGGGACAGGGAAACGGTGGGCTGAAGCTTTCTTT
CDR3: CSREGTGKRWAEAFF

V: TRBV5-6
J: TRBJ2-1
size: few
D: NA
DNA: TGTGCCAGCAGCACGGACCCTTACTTGCAGTTCTTC
CDR3: CASSTDPYLQFF

V: TRBV28
J: TRBJ1-1
size: few
D: NA
DNA: TGTGCCAGCAGTCCTCCCCGTGCCTGGGGCACTGAAGCTTTCTTT
CDR3: CASSPPRAWGTEAFF

V: TRBV27
J: TRBJ2-7
size: NA
D: NA
DNA: TGTGCCAGCGGACAGACCTCGTCCTACGAGCAGTACTTC
CDR3: CASGQTSSYEQYF

V: TRBV5-6
J: TRBJ2-7
size: few
D: NA
DNA: TGTGCCAGCAGCTTGTATTCGGACGAGCAGTACTTC
CDR3: CASSLYSDEQYF

V: TRBV5-1
J: TRBJ1-1
size: many
D: NA
DNA: TGCGCCAGCAGCCCGAGGCTGGGCCGGTCAGGGGCTGAAGCTTTCTTT
CDR3: CASSPRLGRSGAEAFF

V: TRBV19
J: TRBJ1-2
size: many
D: TRBD1
DNA: TGTGCCAGTATTCGGGACAGTTCCCTTCCCCATGGCTACACCTTC
CDR3: CASIRDSSLPHGYTF

V: TRBV7-2
J: TRBJ1-2
size: NA
D: TRBD1
DNA: TGTGCCAGCAGCTTAGGAGACAGGGGGCAGATCTATGGCTACACCTTC
CDR3: CASSLGDRGQIYGYTF

V: TRBV19
J: TRBJ1-5
size: NA
D: NA
DNA: TGTGCCAGTAGTGGACAAGCCTATAGCAATCAGCCCCAGCATTTT
CDR3: CASSGQAYSNQPQHF

V: TRBV20-1
J: TRBJ2-3
size: NA
D: TRBD2
DNA: TGCAGTGCTACCGGTCTAGCGGGAGAGGCAGATACGCAGTATTTT
CDR3: CSATGLAGEADTQYF